The 14 T cell receptor beta chains in this list originate from one sample, sequenced in a study of CD8 T cells in ankylosing spondylitis. One entry per CDR3 protein, called by TCRdb with MiXCR from the 5' RACE reads. The sample contains about 200,000 distinct CDR3 sequences, 20% to 30% of which appear only once. The sample comprised blood, either unsorted or a sorted T cell fraction (not recorded which). The source is a male donor with ankylosing spondylitis or in good health (not recorded which).

This sequence joins TRBV19 and TRBJ2-3, with TRBD1 matching over 8 bases. The V segment lost 3 bases and the J segment 0 bases; nucleotides outside the gene matches: 8. In germline, CDR1 is LNHDA, CDR2 SQIVND (reference sequence). The CDR3 sequence is 17 residues long. In nucleotides, the CDR3 is TGTGCCAGTAGTATGGTCTTCAGGGGGCAGAGCACAGATACGCAGTATTTT. Its translation: CASSMVFRGQSTDTQYF. The full variable domain, completed using reference TRBV19 and TRBJ2-3, is DGGITQSPKYLFRKEGQNVTLSCEQNLNHDAMYWYRQDPGQGLRLIYYSQIVNDFQKGDIAEGYSVSREKKESFPLTVTSAQKNPTAFYLCASSMVFRGQSTDTQYFGPGTRLTVL.

This clonotype has ten or more counts. The chain is built from TRBV6-1 and TRBJ2-5; 8 bases are a match to TRBD1. Germline loops: CDR1 MNHNS, CDR2 SASEGT. J lost 4 bases, V lost 1 base, and 5 bases had no gene match. The CDR3 covers 15 residues. The CDR3 nucleotides are TGTGCCAGCAGTGAAGAGCTCAGGGGGCTAGAGACCCAGTACTTC. As protein: CASSEELRGLETQYF.

The table lists this clonotype with a few counts. The chain uses TRBV20-1 and TRBJ2-2; 7 positions agree with TRBD2. CDR1 DFQATT and CDR2 SNEGSKA come from the germline V gene (reference sequence). This CDR3 is 15 amino acids long. V dropped 1 base and J dropped 5; count of bases not matched to a gene: 7. The CDR3 region is CSARAASGGTGELFF. The CDR3 DNA reads TGCAGTGCTAGAGCGGCTAGCGGAGGTACCGGGGAGCTGTTTTTT.

This clonotype was counted between two and nine times. V is TRBV7-3 and J is TRBJ2-1, with a tentative D call TRBD1 (5 bases). From germline, CDR1 is SGHTA and CDR2 FQGTGA. The CDR3 has 15 amino acids. Trimming pared 1 base from V and 0 bases from J, leaving 7 bases between. The CDR3 loop is CASSLKRGSYNEQFF. CDR3 nucleotide sequence: TGTGCCAGCAGCTTAAAAAGGGGCTCCTACAATGAGCAGTTCTTC.

This clonotype was observed many times. The rearrangement links TRBV2 to TRBJ2-3; no definite D call. Germline CDR1 reads SNHLY; CDR2 reads FYNNEI. The CDR3 totals 15 residues. V was pared by 6 bases and J by 0 bases, with 13 bases between. The CDR3 bases are TGTGCCAGCAGAGATAACTGGCGGAGCACAGATACGCAGTATTTT. This codes for CASRDNWRSTDTQYF.

This clonotype was observed many times. The chain carries TRBV20-1 and TRBJ2-7; 9 bases are shared with TRBD2. Trimming removed 4 bases from V and 3 bases from J; junction bases left unmatched: 10. The CDR3 sequence is 15 residues long. Per germline, CDR1 DFQATT and CDR2 SNEGSKA (reference sequence). CDR3 amino acids: CSANPSASGNYEQYF. The CDR3, as DNA: TGCAGTGCTAACCCTTCGGCTAGCGGGAACTACGAGCAGTACTTC.

The CDR3 sequence: CAISESGETQYF. CDR3 bases: TGTGCCATCAGTGAGTCAGGGGAGACCCAGTACTTC. The chain uses TRBV10-3 and TRBJ2-5, with no clear D. Trimming removed 0 bases at V and 5 bases at J, with 4 bases between. Looked up from germline, CDR1 is ENHRY and CDR2 is SYGVKD. There are 12 residues in the CDR3.

This clonotype was counted ten times or more. The chain joins TRBV3-1 to TRBJ2-2; 13 nucleotides line up with TRBD2. CDR1 and CDR2 (germline): LGHDT, YNNKEL (reference sequence). The CDR3 spans 16 residues. After removal of 3 bases from V and 11 bases from J, the junction contained 9 bases not matched to a gene. The CDR3 reads CASSQAGTSGKRELFF. In DNA, the CDR3 is TGTGCCAGCAGCCAGGCCGGGACTAGCGGGAAGAGAGAGCTGTTTTTT.

The V call is TRBV7-6, the J call TRBJ2-5; the match to TRBD2 covers 10 bases. The CDR3 has 16 amino acids. V was clipped by 3 bases and J by 2 bases; unmatched bases: 6. The V gene's germline CDR1 is SGHVS and CDR2 FNYEAQ. CDR3 amino acids: CASSLTSGSLQETQYF. The CDR3 DNA sequence: TGTGCCAGCAGCTTGACTAGCGGGTCATTGCAAGAGACCCAGTACTTC.

In its sample, this clonotype was seen many times. The V call is TRBV10-3, the J call TRBJ2-5; 14 bases line up with TRBD2. After removal of 2 bases from V and 0 bases from J, the junction contained 2 bases not matched to a gene. Germline CDR1 and CDR2: ENHRY and SYGVKD. This CDR3 is 17 amino acids long. The chain's CDR3 is CAISEGTSGSYQETQYF. The CDR3, as DNA: TGTGCCATCAGTGAGGGGACTAGCGGGAGTTACCAAGAGACCCAGTACTTC.

Many counts were recorded for this clonotype. The CDR3 spells CASSLTGDQETQYF. CDR3 bases: TGTGCCAGCAGCTTGACAGGGGACCAAGAGACCCAGTACTTC. The rearrangement uses TRBV7-9 and TRBJ2-5; 8 positions agree with TRBD1. The junction had 0 bases not matched to a gene; V was cut back by 3 bases and J by 0 bases. This CDR3 is 14 amino acids long. Germline V gene data show CDR1 as SEHNR and CDR2 as FQNEAQ (reference sequence). Complete variable domain (other parts from reference TRBV7-9 and TRBJ2-5): DTGVSQNPRHKITKRGQNVTFRCDPISEHNRLYWYRQTLGQGPEFLTYFQNEAQLEKSRLLSDRFSAERPKGSFSTLEIQRTEQGDSAMYLCASSLTGDQETQYFGPGTRLLVL.

In its sample, this clonotype was seen a few times. The V and J genes are TRBV14 and TRBJ2-7; 7 nucleotides align to TRBD1. V lost 2 bases to trimming and J lost 2 bases; unmatched junction nucleotides: 3. Germline V CDR1 and CDR2: SGHDN, FVKESK. This CDR3 comprises 14 residues. DNA for the CDR3: TGTGCCAGCAGCCAATTCCAGGGGGCCTACGAGCAGTACTTC. Protein product: CASSQFQGAYEQYF.

The J gene is TRBJ2-7, the V gene TRBV30, with a weak D call TRBD2 (5 bases). CDR3 length equals 12 residues. The germline CDR1 and CDR2 sequences are GTSNPN and SVGIG (reference sequence). With 4 bases removed from V and 8 bases from J, the gap between germline ends came to 15 bases. DNA of the CDR3: TGTGCCTGGACACGCGCTAGGGAGCAGCAGTACTTC. Translation: CAWTRAREQQYF.

This sequence joins TRBV27 and TRBJ2-5; the match to TRBD2 covers 8 bases. The CDR3 sequence is 15 residues long. V shed 5 bases, J shed 2 bases, and the junction held 7 bases outside the gene matches. Germline V CDR1 and CDR2: MNHEY, SMNVEV (reference sequence). The CDR3 DNA follows: TGTGCCAGCAGTGCCCTTAGCGGGAAACAAGAGACCCAGTACTTC. It encodes CASSALSGKQETQYF.